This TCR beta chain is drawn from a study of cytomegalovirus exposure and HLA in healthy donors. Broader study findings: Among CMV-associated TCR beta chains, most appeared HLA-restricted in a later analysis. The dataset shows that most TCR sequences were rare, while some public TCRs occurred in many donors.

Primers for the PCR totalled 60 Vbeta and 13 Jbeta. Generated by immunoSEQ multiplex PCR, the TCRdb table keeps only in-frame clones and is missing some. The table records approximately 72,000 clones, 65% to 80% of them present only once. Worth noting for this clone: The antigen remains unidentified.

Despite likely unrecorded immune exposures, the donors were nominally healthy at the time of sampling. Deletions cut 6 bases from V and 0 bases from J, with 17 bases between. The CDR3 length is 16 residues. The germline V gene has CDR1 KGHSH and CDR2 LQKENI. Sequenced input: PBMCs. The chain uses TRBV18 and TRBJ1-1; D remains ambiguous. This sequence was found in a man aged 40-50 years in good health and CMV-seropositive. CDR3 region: CASSTGDVALNTEAFF. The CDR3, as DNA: TGTGCCAGCTCGACGGGTGACGTAGCCTTGAACACTGAAGCTTTCTTT.